This T cell receptor (beta chain) was documented in a study of T-cell reconstitution after alpha-beta-depleted transplantation in children. During its preparation, the TCRbeta library received unique molecular identifiers. TCRdb independently ran MiXCR on the PCR reads; one entry per CDR3 protein. The profile shows roughly 49,000 distinct CDR3 sequences, about 9% of them singletons. Regarding this clonotype: A read error may explain this, as a much larger clone is one base away.

CDR3 size: 15 residues. This specimen consisted of PBMCs, mostly from graft donor cells, obtained 60 days after TCRalphabeta/CD19-depleted stem cell transplant. This sequence was found in a male patient aged 2-10 years who had a stem cell transplant for chronic granulomatous disease, so the T cells may come from the graft donor. The chain combines TRBV12-3 or TRBV12-4 with TRBJ2-2; 8 bases fit TRBD2. CDR3 DNA sequence: TGTGCCAGCTCCGAGCGGGAGAGGAACACCGGGGAGCTGCTTTTT. Translating it yields CASSERERNTGELLF.